This T cell receptor beta chain stems from a study of T cells after yellow fever vaccination (dated by TCRdb to about 2019). For the wider study: The SMART-Seq v4 Ultra Low Input RNA kit was used to prepare libraries from fractions with low cell numbers. To track T-cell clones before and after primary and booster YFV17D yellow fever vaccination, bulk TCR alpha and beta repertoires were sequenced longitudinally. Two healthy male donors made up the cohort, one aged 18 to 29 years and the other aged 30 to 40 years. Blood samples were taken at several timepoints before and after primary and secondary immunization, and bulk PBMC replicates and cell subsets were isolated. Summary of the overall study and its limitations: The secondary T-cell response was found to be weaker but faster than the primary response, with a peak reached on day 5 rather than on day 15. The study included only a couple of donors, which limits how far the findings can be generalized. After the booster, most of the clones that had expanded following primary vaccination were detected again (roughly 96% of CD4 and roughly 90% of CD8), which suggests that memory was broadly maintained. Computational filtering was needed because FACS-sorted repertoires could contain abundant contaminating clonotypes from the bulk population. A small share of clonotypes occurred in both CD4 and CD8 compartments, likely arising from convergent recombination.

About this clonotype: What antigen it recognizes has not been identified. Base qualities are not at hand, and no much larger clone is one base apart.

From the cysteine through the phenylalanine, the CDR3 covers 13 amino acids. Left in the record is the CDR3 DNA by itself, 39 bases read in frame from the first base. CDR1 and CDR2, looked up from the germline V gene, are SGHRS and YFSETQ. The germline V and J ends show losses of 0 bases and 6 bases respectively, and no gene match explains 3 bases of the junction. Synthesis of TCR cDNA relied on 5'RACE template switching, a step that introduced a universal primer site along with unique molecular identifiers. Priming for cDNA synthesis came from both the TCR alpha and TCR beta constant segments. Two PCR steps were used to amplify libraries, with sample barcodes and sequencing adapters being added in the second step. Sequencing of libraries was performed on Illumina HiSeq 2500 (2x100 bp) or NovaSeq (2x150 bp). In the paper's pipeline: Demultiplexing of reads and collapsing into UMI consensus sequences were performed with MIGEC, and V(D)J alignment was carried out with MiXCR. Vaccine-responding clonotypes were identified with edgeR using replicate PBMC samples, with FDR below 0.01 and a log2 fold change above 5 up to day 15 being required. Bulk clonotypes were assigned CD4 or CD8 identity according to which sequenced CD4 or CD8 repertoire held them at higher abundance. Clones were called with MiXCR by TCRdb after fastp trimmed the public reads at Q25, and only in-frame beta chains were retained. Rows are unified per CDR3 protein, each entry keeping the most common DNA and genes. These V and J calls derive from TCRdb rather than the authors' analysis. This sample is represented by approximately 300,000 distinct CDR3 sequences; 6.8% of them were singletons. 18% of the sample is taken by the ten largest.

The treatment or condition label corresponds to: live attenuated yellow fever vaccine strain. Two biological replicates of bulk PBMCs were collected at each blood-draw timepoint. PBMCs were isolated from peripheral blood using a standard Ficoll-Paque protocol. RNA was extracted with TriZol from bulk PBMCs, CD4 and CD8 fractions, and dextramer-positive and dextramer-negative fractions. This chain is built from TRBV5-1 and TRBJ2-7; 7 bases in the middle match TRBD1. The source is a man in his late teens or twenties who received the YFV17D yellow fever vaccine. The sample in question was PBMCs, obtained approximately 40 days after the first yellow fever vaccination. CDR3 reads: CASSLGQGAEQYF. The DNA reads TGCGCCAGCAGCTTGGGACAGGGAGCCGAGCAGTACTTC.